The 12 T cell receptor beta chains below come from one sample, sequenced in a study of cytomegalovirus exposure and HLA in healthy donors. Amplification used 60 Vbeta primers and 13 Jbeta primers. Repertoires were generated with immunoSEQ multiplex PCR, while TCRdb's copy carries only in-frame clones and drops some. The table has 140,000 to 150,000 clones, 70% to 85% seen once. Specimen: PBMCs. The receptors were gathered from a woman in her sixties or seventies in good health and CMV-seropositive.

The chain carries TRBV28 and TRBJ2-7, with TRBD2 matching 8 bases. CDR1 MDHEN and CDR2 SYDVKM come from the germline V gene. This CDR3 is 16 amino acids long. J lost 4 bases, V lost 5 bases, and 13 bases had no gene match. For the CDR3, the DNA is TGTGCCAGCAGTGGGACTAGGTCTTCCGAATTATACGAGCAGTACTTC. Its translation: CASSGTRSSELYEQYF.

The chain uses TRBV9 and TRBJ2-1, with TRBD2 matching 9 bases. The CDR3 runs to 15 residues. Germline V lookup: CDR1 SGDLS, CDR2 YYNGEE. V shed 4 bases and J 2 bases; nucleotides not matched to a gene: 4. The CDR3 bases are TGTGCCAGCAGCCAGCTAGCGGGGCCCTACAATGAGCAGTTCTTC. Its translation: CASSQLAGPYNEQFF.

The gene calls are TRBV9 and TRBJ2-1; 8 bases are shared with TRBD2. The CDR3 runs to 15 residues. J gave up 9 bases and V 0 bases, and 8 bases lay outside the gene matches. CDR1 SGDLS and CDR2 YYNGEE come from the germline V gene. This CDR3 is CASSVEGLGPSEQFF. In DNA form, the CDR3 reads TGTGCCAGCAGCGTAGAGGGACTAGGGCCCAGTGAGCAGTTCTTC.

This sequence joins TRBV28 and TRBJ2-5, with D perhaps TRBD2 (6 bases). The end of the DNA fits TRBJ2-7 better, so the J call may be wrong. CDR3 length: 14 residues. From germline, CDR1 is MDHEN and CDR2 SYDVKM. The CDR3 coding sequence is TGTGCCAGCAGCCTTTCCGGGAGCACTTACGAGCAGTACTTC. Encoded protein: CASSLSGSTYEQYF.

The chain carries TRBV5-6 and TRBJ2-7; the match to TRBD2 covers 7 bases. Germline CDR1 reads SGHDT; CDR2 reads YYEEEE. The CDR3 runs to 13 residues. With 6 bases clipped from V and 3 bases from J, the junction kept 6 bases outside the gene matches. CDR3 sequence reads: CASTASGFYEQYF. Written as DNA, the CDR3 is TGTGCCAGCACGGCTAGCGGTTTCTACGAGCAGTACTTC.

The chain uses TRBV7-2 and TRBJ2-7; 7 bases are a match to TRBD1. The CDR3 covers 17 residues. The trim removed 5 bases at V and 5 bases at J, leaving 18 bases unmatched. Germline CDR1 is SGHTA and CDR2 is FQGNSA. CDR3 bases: TGTGCCAGCAGCCGACCCTCGGGACAGCGCAGGTTTGACGAGCAGTACTTC. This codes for CASSRPSGQRRFDEQYF.

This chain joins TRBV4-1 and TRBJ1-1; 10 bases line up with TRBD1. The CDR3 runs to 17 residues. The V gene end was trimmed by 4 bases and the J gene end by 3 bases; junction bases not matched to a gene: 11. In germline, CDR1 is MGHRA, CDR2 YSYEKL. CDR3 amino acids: CASSPLTGGNVDTEAFF. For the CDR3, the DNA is TGCGCCAGCAGCCCGCTGACAGGGGGCAATGTCGACACTGAAGCTTTCTTT.

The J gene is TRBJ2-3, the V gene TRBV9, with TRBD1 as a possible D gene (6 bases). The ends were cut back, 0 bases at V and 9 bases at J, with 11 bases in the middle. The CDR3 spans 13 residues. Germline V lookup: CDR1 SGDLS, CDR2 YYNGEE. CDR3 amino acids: CASSVVQGHTQYF. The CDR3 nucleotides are TGTGCCAGCAGCGTAGTTCAGGGGCACACGCAGTATTTT.

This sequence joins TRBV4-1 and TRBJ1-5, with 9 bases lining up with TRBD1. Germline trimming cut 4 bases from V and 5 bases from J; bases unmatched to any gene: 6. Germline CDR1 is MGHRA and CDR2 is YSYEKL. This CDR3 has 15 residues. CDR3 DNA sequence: TGCGCCAGCAGCCGTGGACAGGGGCCATATCAGCCCCAGCATTTT. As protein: CASSRGQGPYQPQHF.

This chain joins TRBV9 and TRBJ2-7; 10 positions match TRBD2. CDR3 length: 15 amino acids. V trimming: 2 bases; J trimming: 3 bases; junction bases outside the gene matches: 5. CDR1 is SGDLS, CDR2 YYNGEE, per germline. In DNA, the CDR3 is TGTGCCAGCAGCGTGACTAGCGGGTTTCTCTACGAGCAGTACTTC. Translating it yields CASSVTSGFLYEQYF.

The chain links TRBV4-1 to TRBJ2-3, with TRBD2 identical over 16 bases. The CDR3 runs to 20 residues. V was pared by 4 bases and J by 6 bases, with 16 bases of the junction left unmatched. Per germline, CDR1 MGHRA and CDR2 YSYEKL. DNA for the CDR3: TGCGCCAGCAGCCCTCCGGGACTAGCGGGAGGGGCTACCGGACGGGATACGCAGTATTTT. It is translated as CASSPPGLAGGATGRDTQYF.

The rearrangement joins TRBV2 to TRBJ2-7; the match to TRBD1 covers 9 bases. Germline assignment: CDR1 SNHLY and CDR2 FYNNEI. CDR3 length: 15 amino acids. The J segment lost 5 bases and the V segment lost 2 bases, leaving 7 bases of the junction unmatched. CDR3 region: CASSERGTGLNEQYF. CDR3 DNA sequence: TGTGCCAGCAGTGAACGAGGGACAGGGTTAAACGAGCAGTACTTC.